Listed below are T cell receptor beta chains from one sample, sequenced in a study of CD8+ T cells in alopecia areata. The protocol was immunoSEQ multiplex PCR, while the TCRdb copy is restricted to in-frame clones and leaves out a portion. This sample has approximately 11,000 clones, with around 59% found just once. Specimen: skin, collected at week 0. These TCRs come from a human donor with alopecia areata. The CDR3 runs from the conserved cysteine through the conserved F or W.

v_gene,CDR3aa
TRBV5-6,CASSLALSGNTEAFF
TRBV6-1,CASSERGGANEKLFF
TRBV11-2,CASSSYVDVFGTDTQYF
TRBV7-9,CASSFGLHANQPQHF
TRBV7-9,CASSSLAGRDNEQFF
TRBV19,CASSGGMQETQYF
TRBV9,CASSGTGLAGGPRSF
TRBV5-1,CASSSKGATNEKLFF
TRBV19,CASSIALYKRGSTDTQYF
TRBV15,CATGTPVQYF
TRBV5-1,CASSLPFPGSLSGTDTQYF
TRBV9,CASSPRGRGSSYNEQFF
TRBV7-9,CASSLRAGGVYNEQFF
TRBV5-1,CASSLYQGDGNTIYF
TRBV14,CASSQGGGIRRYGYTF
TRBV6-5,CASVKGTLVNTEAFF
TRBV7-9,CASSPMTGANVLTF
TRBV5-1,CASSSEPNPGQYSYEQYF
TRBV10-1,CAGSTGDYNTEAFF
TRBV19,CASSGRSAYEQYF
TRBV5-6,CASSKIDGSGEQYF
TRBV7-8,CASSLVRGRRQPQHF
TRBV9,CASSGVNSPLHF
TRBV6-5,CASSYYGPSRVHEQYF
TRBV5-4,CASSLKTAVRYNEQFF
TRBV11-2,CASSSGTESLYNEQFF
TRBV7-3,CASSPPGVTSAGELFF
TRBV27,CASSLHSGNTIYF